This T cell receptor beta chain was captured by sequencing in a study of OX40 agonist ivuxolimab in advanced cancers. Using immunoSEQ multiplex PCR, the repertoire was profiled, and TCRdb retains in-frame clones only, with some absent. The table includes more than 95,000 clones, just under 95% detected once. Findings of the study overall: CD8+ T cells averaged more expanded clones than CD4+.

Trimming stripped 2 bases from V and 4 bases from J, with 8 bases between. The CDR3 is 12 residues long. The germline CDR1 and CDR2 sequences are SQVTM and ANQGSEA. As to this clone: Its specificity is not known.

This rearrangement joins TRBV29-1 to TRBJ1-1, with D possibly matching TRBD1 (6 bases). The sequenced sample was CD4+ or CD8+ T cells sorted from blood, obtained in a trial of the OX40 agonist ivuxolimab. The receptor was isolated from an adult with an advanced solid tumor such as melanoma, head and neck, liver or kidney cancer. The CDR3 bases are TGCAGCGTTGAAAAAGGGGGCACTGAAGCTTTCTTT. Protein product: CSVEKGGTEAFF.